Listed here is a single T cell receptor (beta chain). This entry comes from a study of CD8 T cells in Susac syndrome. Roughly 0.45 to 1 ug RNA was reverse transcribed with random hexamers. TCRdb reanalysed the immunoSEQ multiplex PCR reads using MiXCR and keeps one entry per CDR3 protein. The profile shows approximately 120,000 distinct CDR3 sequences, about 95% of them singletons. The material sequenced was CD8+ T cells from PBMCs. The TCR sequence derives from a human donor with Susac syndrome.

The CDR3 loop is CASSYSGTVSYEQYF. CDR3 in DNA: TGTGCCAGCAGTTACTCTGGGACGGTCTCCTACGAGCAGTACTTC. The J gene is TRBJ2-7, the V gene TRBV6-5; D might be TRBD1 or TRBD2, each matching 5 bases. V was shortened by 0 bases and J by 0 bases, with 9 bases between the two germline ends. Germline V gives CDR1 MNHEY, CDR2 SVGAGI. The CDR3 is 15 amino acids.